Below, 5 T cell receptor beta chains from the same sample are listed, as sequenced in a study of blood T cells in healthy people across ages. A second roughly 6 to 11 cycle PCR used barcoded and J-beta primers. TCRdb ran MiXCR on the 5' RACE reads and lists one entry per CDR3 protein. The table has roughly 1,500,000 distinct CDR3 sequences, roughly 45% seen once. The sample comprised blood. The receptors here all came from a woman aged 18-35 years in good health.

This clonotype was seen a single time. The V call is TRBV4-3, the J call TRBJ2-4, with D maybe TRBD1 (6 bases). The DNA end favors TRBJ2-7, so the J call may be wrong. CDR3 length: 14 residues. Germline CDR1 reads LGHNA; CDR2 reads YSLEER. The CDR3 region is CASSQDGPRGEQYF. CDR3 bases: TGCGCCAGCAGCCAAGACGGCCCCAGGGGCGAGCAGTACTTC.

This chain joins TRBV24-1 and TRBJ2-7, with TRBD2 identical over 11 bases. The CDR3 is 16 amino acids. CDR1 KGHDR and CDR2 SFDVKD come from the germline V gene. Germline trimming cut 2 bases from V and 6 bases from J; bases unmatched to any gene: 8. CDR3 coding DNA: TGTGCCACCAGTGATTCACTAGCGGGAGCCCTTGGCGAGCAGTACTTC. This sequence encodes CATSDSLAGALGEQYF.

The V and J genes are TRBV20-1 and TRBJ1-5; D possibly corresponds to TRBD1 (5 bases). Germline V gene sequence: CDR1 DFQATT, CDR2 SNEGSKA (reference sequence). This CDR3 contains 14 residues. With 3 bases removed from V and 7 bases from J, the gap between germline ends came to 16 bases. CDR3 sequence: CSASFEGPKQPQHF. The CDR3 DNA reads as TGCAGTGCTAGTTTCGAGGGACCAAAACAGCCCCAGCATTTT.

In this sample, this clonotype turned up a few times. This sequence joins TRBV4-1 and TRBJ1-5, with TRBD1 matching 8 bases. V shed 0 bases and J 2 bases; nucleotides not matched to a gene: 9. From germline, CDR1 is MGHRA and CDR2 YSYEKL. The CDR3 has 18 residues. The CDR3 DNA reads TGCGCCAGCAGCCAAGATCTCTACAGGGGGGAAGGCAATCAGCCCCAGCATTTT. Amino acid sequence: CASSQDLYRGEGNQPQHF.

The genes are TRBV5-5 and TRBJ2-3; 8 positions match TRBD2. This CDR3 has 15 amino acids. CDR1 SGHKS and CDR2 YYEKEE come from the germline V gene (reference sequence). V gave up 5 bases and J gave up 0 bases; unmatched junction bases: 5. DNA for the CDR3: TGTGCCAGCAGTTTCATAGCGGGGAGCACAGATACGCAGTATTTT. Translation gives CASSFIAGSTDTQYF.